This is a list of T cell receptor beta chains from one sample in a study of identical twins. From the 5' RACE reads, TCRdb called clonotypes with MiXCR, one entry per CDR3 protein. The profile shows hundreds of thousands of distinct CDR3 sequences, 12% of them singletons. These same data were also listed under a study on yellow fever vaccine responses in identical twins.

Material for sequencing was PBMCs. These receptors were taken from a woman between 18 and 29 years old in good health. CDR3s leave out the opening cysteine and the closing phenylalanine or tryptophan. The order of the fields is V gene, J gene, D gene, CDR3 protein. The D gene is left open where the match is weak.

V gene: TRBV6-5
J gene: TRBJ2-5
D gene: NA
CDR3 protein: ASSYATGPGYGETQY

V gene: TRBV6-4
J gene: TRBJ2-1
D gene: NA
CDR3 protein: ASRDLGNRGF

V gene: TRBV20-1
J gene: TRBJ2-2
D gene: NA
CDR3 protein: SAATGTNTGELF

V gene: TRBV12-3/TRBV12-4
J gene: TRBJ2-6
D gene: NA
CDR3 protein: ASSLAWGRASPQHSGANVLT

V gene: TRBV20-1
J gene: TRBJ1-2
D gene: TRBD1
CDR3 protein: SAPGTALLGGYT

V gene: TRBV20-1
J gene: TRBJ1-3
D gene: TRBD1
CDR3 protein: SASGLGGFGNTIY

V gene: TRBV20-1
J gene: TRBJ2-1
D gene: TRBD2
CDR3 protein: SARAYGTSGKGYNEQF

V gene: TRBV6-5
J gene: TRBJ1-2
D gene: NA
CDR3 protein: ASSYSNYGYT

V gene: TRBV3-1
J gene: TRBJ2-1
D gene: TRBD2
CDR3 protein: ASSHRTSGSWSYNEQF

V gene: TRBV7-9
J gene: TRBJ2-2
D gene: NA
CDR3 protein: ASSLMGMTRNTGELF

V gene: TRBV5-5
J gene: TRBJ2-1
D gene: TRBD1
CDR3 protein: ASSFTRGPAYNEQF

V gene: TRBV18
J gene: TRBJ2-3
D gene: NA
CDR3 protein: ASSPFVRTTIPDTQY

V gene: TRBV29-1
J gene: TRBJ1-2
D gene: NA
CDR3 protein: SVPRGGNGYT

V gene: TRBV14
J gene: TRBJ2-2
D gene: TRBD1
CDR3 protein: ASSQLSDRASTGELF

V gene: TRBV5-1
J gene: TRBJ1-1
D gene: NA
CDR3 protein: AKMGIPSTEAF

V gene: TRBV20-1
J gene: TRBJ2-5
D gene: TRBD2
CDR3 protein: SAPDGRGVQETQY

V gene: TRBV24-1
J gene: TRBJ2-1
D gene: NA
CDR3 protein: ATSENSYNEQF

V gene: TRBV28
J gene: TRBJ2-1
D gene: NA
CDR3 protein: ASSSSGVSSYNEQF

V gene: TRBV20-1
J gene: TRBJ2-3
D gene: TRBD2
CDR3 protein: SASRTSGADTQY

V gene: TRBV7-8
J gene: TRBJ2-1
D gene: TRBD2
CDR3 protein: ASSLGKTGLAGYGDEQF

V gene: TRBV6-5
J gene: TRBJ2-1
D gene: NA
CDR3 protein: ASSYEDGTYNEQF

V gene: TRBV29-1
J gene: TRBJ2-1
D gene: TRBD2
CDR3 protein: SVAASGIQF

V gene: TRBV18
J gene: TRBJ2-1
D gene: TRBD2
CDR3 protein: ASSPPQWTSGINEQF

V gene: TRBV20-1
J gene: TRBJ1-6
D gene: NA
CDR3 protein: SARDGGINNSPLH

V gene: TRBV12-3/TRBV12-4
J gene: TRBJ1-6
D gene: NA
CDR3 protein: ASSDRLSPLH

V gene: TRBV5-1
J gene: TRBJ2-6
D gene: NA
CDR3 protein: ASLKGGSGANVLT

V gene: TRBV28
J gene: TRBJ1-2
D gene: NA
CDR3 protein: ASLGQDAYT